This TCR beta chain originates from a study of OX40 agonist ivuxolimab in advanced cancers. Looked up from germline, CDR1 is LNHNV and CDR2 is YYDKDF (reference sequence). The CDR3 consists of 15 residues. Trimming shortened V by 0 bases and J by 5 bases, and 13 bases separated the two germline ends. Clones were sequenced by immunoSEQ multiplex PCR, and TCRdb holds only the in-frame ones, with some missing. The data show 35,000 to 45,000 clones, around 90% seen once. Sample: CD4+ or CD8+ T cells sorted from blood, taken in a trial of the OX40 agonist ivuxolimab. The clonotype originates from an adult with an advanced solid tumor such as melanoma, head and neck, liver or kidney cancer. This chain connects TRBV15 to TRBJ1-2; unclear D gene. CDR3 sequence: CATSRDPPERYGYTF. The CDR3 region has the DNA TGTGCCACCAGCAGAGACCCCCCCGAGAGGTATGGCTACACCTTC.